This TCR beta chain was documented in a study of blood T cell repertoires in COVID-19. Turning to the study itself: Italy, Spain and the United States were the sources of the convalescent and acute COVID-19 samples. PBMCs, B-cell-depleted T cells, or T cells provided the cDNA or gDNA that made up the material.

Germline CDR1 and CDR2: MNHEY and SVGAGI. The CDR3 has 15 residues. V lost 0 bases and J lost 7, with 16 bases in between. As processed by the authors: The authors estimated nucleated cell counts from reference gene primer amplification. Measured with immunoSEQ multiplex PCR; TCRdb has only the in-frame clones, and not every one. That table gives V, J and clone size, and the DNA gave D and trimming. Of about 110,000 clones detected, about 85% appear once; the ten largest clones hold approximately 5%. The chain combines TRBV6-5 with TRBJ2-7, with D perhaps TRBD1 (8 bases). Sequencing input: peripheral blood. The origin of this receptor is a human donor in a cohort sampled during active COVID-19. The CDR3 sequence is CASSYSNTGGGEQYF. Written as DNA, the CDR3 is TGTGCCAGCAGTTACTCGAACACAGGGGGGGGTGAGCAGTACTTC.